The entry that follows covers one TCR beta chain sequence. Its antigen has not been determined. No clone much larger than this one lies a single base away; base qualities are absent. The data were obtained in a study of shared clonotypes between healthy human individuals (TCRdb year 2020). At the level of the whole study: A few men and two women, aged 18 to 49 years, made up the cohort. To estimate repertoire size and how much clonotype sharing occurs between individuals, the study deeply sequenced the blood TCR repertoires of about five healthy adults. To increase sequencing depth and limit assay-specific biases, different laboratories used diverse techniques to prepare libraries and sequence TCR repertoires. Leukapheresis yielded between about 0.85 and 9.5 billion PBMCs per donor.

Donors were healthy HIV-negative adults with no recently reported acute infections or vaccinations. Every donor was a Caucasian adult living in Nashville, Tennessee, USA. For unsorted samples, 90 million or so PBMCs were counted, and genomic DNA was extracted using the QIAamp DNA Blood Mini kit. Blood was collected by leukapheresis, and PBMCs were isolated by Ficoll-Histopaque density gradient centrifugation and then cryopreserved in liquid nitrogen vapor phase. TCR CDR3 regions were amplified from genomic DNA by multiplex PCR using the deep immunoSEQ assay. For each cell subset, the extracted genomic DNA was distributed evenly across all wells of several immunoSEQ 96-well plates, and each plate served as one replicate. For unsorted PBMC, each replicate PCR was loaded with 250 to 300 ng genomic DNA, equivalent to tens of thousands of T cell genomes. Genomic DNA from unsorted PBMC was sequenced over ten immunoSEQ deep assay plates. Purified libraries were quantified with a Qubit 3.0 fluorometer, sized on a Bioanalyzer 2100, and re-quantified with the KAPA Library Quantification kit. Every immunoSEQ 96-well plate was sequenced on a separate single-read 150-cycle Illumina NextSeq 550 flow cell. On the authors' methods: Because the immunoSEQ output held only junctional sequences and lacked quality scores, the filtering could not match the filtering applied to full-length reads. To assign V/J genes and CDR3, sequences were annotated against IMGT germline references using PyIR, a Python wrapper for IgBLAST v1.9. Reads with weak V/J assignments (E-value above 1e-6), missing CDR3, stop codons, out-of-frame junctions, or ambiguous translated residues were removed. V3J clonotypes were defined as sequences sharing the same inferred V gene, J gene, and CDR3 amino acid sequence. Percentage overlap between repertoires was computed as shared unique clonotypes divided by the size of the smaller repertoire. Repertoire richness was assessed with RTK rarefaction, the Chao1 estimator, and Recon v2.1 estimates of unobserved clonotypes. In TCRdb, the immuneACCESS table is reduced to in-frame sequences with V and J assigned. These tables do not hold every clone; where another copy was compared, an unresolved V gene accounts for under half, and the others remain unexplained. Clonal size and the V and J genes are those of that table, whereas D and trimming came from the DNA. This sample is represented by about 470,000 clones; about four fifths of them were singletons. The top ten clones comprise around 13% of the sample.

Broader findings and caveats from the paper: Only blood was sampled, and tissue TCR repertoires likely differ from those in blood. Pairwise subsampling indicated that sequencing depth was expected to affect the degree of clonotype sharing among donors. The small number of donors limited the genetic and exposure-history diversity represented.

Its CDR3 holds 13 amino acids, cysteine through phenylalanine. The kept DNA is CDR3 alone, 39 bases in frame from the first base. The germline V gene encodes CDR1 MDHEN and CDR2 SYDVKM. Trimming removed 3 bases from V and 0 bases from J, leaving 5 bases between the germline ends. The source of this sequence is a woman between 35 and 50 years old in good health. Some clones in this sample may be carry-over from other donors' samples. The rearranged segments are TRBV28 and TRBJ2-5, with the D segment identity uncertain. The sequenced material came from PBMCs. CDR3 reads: CASSLGYQETQYF. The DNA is TGTGCCAGCAGTTTGGGGTACCAAGAGACCCAGTACTTC.